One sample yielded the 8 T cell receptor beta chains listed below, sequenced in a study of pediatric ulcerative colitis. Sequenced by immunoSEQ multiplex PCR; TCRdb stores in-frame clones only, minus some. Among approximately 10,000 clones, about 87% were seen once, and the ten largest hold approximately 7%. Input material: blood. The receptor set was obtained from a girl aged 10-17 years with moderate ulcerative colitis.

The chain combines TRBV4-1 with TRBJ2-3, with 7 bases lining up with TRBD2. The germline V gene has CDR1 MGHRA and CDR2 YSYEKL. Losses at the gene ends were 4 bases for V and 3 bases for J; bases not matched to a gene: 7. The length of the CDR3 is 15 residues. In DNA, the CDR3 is TGCGCCAGCAGCCCCACTAGCGTTGGGACAGATACGCAGTATTTT. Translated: CASSPTSVGTDTQYF.

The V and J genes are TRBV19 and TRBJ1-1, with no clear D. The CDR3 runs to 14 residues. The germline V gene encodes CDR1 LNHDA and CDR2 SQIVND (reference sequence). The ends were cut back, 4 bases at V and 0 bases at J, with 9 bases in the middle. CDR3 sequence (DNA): TGTGCCAGTAGTAAAGAAGGTCTGAACACTGAAGCTTTCTTT. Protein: CASSKEGLNTEAFF.

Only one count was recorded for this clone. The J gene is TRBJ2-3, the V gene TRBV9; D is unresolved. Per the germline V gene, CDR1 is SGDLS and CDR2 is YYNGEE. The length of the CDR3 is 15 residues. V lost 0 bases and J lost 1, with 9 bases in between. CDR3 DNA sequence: TGTGCCAGCAGCGTAGAGTCCCACCGCACAGATACGCAGTATTTT. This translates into CASSVESHRTDTQYF.

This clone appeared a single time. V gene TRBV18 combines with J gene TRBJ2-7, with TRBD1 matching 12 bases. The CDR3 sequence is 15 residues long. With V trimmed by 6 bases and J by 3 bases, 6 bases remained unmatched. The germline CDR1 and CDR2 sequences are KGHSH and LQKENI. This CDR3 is CASSPGTGGNYEQYF. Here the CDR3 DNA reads TGTGCCAGCTCCCCAGGGACAGGGGGCAACTACGAGCAGTACTTC.

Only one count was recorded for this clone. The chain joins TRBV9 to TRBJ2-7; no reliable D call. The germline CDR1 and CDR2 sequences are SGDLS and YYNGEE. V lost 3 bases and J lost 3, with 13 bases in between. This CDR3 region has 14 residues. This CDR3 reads CASSAYPGLYEQYF. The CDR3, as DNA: TGTGCCAGCAGCGCTTATCCGGGCCTCTACGAGCAGTACTTC.

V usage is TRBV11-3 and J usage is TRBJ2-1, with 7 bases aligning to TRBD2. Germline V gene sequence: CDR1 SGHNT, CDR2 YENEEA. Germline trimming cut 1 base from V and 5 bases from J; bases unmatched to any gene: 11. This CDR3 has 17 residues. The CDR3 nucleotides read TGTGCCAGCAGCTTAGGGTGGGGCGGGAGTCTTAACAATGAGCAGTTCTTC. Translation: CASSLGWGGSLNNEQFF.

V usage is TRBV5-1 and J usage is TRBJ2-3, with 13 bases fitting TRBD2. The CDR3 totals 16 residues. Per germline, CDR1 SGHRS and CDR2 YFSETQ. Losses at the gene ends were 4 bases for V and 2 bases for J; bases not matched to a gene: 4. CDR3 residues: CASSETSGGITDTQYF. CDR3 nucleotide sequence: TGCGCCAGCAGCGAGACTAGCGGGGGGATCACAGATACGCAGTATTTT. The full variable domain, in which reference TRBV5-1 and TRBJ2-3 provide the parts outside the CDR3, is KAGVTQTPRYLIKTRGQQVTLSCSPISGHRSVSWYQQTPGQGLQFLFEYFSETQRNKGNFPGRFSGRQFSNSRSEMNVSTLELGDSALYLCASSETSGGITDTQYFGPGTRLTVL.

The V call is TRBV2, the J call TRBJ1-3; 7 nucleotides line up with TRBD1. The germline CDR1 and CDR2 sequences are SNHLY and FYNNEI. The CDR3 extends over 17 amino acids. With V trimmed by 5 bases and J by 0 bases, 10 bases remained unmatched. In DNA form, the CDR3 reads TGTGCCAGCAGTTATACCCCAGGGGGAACCTCTGGAAACACCATATATTTT. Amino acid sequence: CASSYTPGGTSGNTIYF. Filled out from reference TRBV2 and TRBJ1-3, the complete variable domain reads EPEVTQTPSHQVTQMGQEVILRCVPISNHLYFYWYRQILGQKVEFLVSFYNNEISEKSEIFDDQFSVERPDGSNFTLKIRSTKLEDSAMYFCASSYTPGGTSGNTIYFGEGSWLTVV.